Sequencing of this T cell receptor (beta chain) was carried out in a study of CD8 T cells in ankylosing spondylitis. Whole-study results and caveats: Seemingly characteristic of ankylosing spondylitis blood was a TCR beta motif consisting of eight highly homologous variants. Clones linked to disease were reported to show significant enrichment in matched ankylosing spondylitis synovial fluid.

Making use of molecular barcodes, quantitative 5'-RACE generated TCR beta libraries. TCRdb processed the 5' RACE reads anew with MiXCR; each CDR3 protein has one entry. There are 450,000 or so distinct CDR3 sequences in the sample; roughly 25% occur only once, and roughly 0.8% lies in the top ten. With respect to this clonotype: Antigen unknown.

The CDR3 covers 16 residues. In germline, CDR1 is KGHDR, CDR2 SFDVKD. The V end lost 3 bases, the J end lost 2 bases, and 10 bases lay between the germline ends. The chain combines TRBV24-1 with TRBJ2-6; perhaps TRBD2 as D (6 bases). Source material: blood, either unsorted or a sorted T cell fraction (not recorded which). The receptor comes from a male donor with ankylosing spondylitis. CDR3 residues: CATSDPSGAGANVLTF. CDR3 coding DNA: TGTGCCACCAGTGATCCCTCGGGGGCTGGGGCCAACGTCCTGACTTTC.